This passage covers 5 T cell receptor beta chains from one sample sequenced in a study of blood T cell repertoires in COVID-19. Measured with immunoSEQ multiplex PCR; TCRdb has only the in-frame clones, and not every one. The table has roughly 300,000 clones, 80% to 90% seen once; the top ten hold 9.5% to 15%. Sequencing was done on a sample of peripheral blood. Source of these receptors: a woman aged 25 to 39 with COVID-19, enrolled during active disease.

The chain joins TRBV4-1 to TRBJ2-5; D might be TRBD1 (6 bases). In germline, CDR1 is MGHRA, CDR2 YSYEKL. CDR3 size: 12 residues. V was shortened by 3 bases and J by 7 bases, with 9 bases between the two germline ends. CDR3 amino acids: CASSHPRGTQYF. The CDR3 coding sequence is TGCGCCAGCAGCCATCCCAGGGGGACCCAGTACTTC.

This clone was observed a single time. V is TRBV7-8 and J is TRBJ1-2; D remains ambiguous. Trimming removed 3 bases at V and 4 bases at J, with 15 bases between. There are 15 residues in the CDR3. Looked up from germline, CDR1 is SGHVS and CDR2 is FQNEAQ. The CDR3 bases are TGTGCCAGCAGCTTGAGTGCTGATCTCCTCTATGGCTACACCTTC. It codes for CASSLSADLLYGYTF.

The rearrangement links TRBV2 to TRBJ2-5; D gene unclear. Trimming pared 10 bases from V and 2 bases from J, leaving 11 bases between. CDR1 is SNHLY, CDR2 FYNNEI, per germline. This CDR3 is 12 amino acids long. The DNA for the CDR3 is TGTGCCACCCGGTGGAGTCAAGAGACCCAGTACTTC. This codes for CATRWSQETQYF.

J is TRBJ1-2 and V is TRBV7-8, with a possible D match to TRBD1 (6 bases). The germline gives CDR1 SGHVS, CDR2 FQNEAQ. Trimming stripped 1 base from V and 8 bases from J, with 20 bases between. This CDR3 has 16 amino acids. As DNA, the CDR3 is TGTGCCAGCAGCTTAGGCGGAGCAGGGGCGGGAGGGGGCTACACCTTC. Translation: CASSLGGAGAGGGYTF.

The rearrangement uses TRBV3-1 (or the pseudogene TRBV3-2) and TRBJ2-7, with 8 bases matching TRBD1. V dropped 1 base and J dropped 12; count of bases not matched to a gene: 5. The germline V gene encodes CDR1 LGHDT and CDR2 YNNKEL (reference sequence). The CDR3 runs to 12 residues. The CDR3 DNA sequence: TGTGCCAGCAGCCAAGGGACAGGGTTGCGGTACTTC. As protein: CASSQGTGLRYF.